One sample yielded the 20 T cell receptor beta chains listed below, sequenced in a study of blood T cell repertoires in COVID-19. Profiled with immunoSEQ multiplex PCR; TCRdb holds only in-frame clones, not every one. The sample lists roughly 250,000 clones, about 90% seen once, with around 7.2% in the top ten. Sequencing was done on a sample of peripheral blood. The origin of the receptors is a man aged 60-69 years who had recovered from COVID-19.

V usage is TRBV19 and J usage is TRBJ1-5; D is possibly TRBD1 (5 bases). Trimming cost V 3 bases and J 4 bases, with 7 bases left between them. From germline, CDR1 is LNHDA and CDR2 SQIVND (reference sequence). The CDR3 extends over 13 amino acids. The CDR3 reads CASSMGRNQPQHF. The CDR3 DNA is TGTGCCAGTAGTATGGGGCGTAATCAGCCCCAGCATTTT.

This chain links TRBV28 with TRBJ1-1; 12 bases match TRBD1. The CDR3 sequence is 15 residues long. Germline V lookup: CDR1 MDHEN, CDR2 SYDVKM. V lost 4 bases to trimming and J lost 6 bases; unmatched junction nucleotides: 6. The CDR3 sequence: CASSYPGQGAPEAFF. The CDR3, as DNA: TGTGCCAGCAGTTATCCGGGACAGGGGGCCCCTGAAGCTTTCTTT. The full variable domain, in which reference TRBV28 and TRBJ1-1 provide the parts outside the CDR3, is DVKVTQSSRYLVKRTGEKVFLECVQDMDHENMFWYRQDPGLGLRLIYFSYDVKMKEKGDIPEGYSVSREKKERFSLILESASTNQTSMYLCASSYPGQGAPEAFFGQGTRLTVV.

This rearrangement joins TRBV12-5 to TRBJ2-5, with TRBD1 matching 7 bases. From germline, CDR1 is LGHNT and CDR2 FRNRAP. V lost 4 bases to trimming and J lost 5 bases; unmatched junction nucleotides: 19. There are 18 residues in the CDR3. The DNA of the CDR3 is TGTGCTAGTGGTTCGCCGGACACAGGGGTACCGCTTTGGGAGACCCAGTACTTC. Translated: CASGSPDTGVPLWETQYF. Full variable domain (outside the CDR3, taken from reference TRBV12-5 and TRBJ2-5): DARVTQTPRHKVTEMGQEVTMRCQPILGHNTVFWYRQTMMQGLELLAYFRNRAPLDDSGMPKDRFSAEMPDATLATLKIQPSEPRDSAVYFCASGSPDTGVPLWETQYFGPGTRLLVL.

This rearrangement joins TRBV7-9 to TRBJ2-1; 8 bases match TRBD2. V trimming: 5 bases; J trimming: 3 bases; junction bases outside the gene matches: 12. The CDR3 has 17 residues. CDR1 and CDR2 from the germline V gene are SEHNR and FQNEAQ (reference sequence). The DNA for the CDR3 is TGTGCCAGCAGCCCCGGGGGGGCTCGCGGGATCTACAATGAGCAGTTCTTC. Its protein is CASSPGGARGIYNEQFF.

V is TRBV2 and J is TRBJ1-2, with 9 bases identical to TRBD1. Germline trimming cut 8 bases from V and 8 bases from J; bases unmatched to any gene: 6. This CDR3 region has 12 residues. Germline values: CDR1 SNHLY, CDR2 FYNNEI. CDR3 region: CASARDREGYTF. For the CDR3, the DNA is TGTGCCAGCGCCCGGGACAGGGAAGGCTACACCTTC.

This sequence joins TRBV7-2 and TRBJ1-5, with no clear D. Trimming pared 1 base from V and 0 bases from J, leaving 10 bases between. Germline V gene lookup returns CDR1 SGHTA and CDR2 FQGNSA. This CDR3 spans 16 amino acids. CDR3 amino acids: CASSLVGRVSNQPQHF. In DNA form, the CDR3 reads TGTGCCAGCAGCTTAGTGGGGAGGGTTAGCAATCAGCCCCAGCATTTT. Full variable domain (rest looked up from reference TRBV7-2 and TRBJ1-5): GAGVSQSPSNKVTEKGKDVELRCDPISGHTALYWYRQSLGQGLEFLIYFQGNSAPDKSGLPSDRFSAERTGGSVSTLTIQRTQQEDSAVYLCASSLVGRVSNQPQHFGDGTRLSIL.

The CDR3, as DNA: TGTGCCAGCAGCCGAGGGGGCCCCCAGGGCTACACCTTC. Protein: CASSRGGPQGYTF. The chain joins TRBV12-3 or TRBV12-4 to TRBJ1-2, with 7 bases identical to TRBD1. V trimming: 6 bases; J trimming: 8 bases; junction bases outside the gene matches: 9. The CDR3 is made up of 13 amino acids.

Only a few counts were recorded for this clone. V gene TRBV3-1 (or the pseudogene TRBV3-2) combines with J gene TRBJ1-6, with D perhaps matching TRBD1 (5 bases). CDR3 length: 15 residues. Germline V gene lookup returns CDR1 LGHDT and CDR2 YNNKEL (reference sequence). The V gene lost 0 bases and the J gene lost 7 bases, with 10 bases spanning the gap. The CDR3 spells CASSQEIQGNSPLHF. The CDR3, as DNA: TGTGCCAGCAGCCAAGAGATCCAGGGCAATTCACCCCTCCACTTT.

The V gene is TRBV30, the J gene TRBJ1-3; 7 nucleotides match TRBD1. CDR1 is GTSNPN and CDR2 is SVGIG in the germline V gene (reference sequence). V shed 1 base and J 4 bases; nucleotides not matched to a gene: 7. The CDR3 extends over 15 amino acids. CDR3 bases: TGTGCCTGGAGTGGGACAGGTCTAACCGGAAACACCATATATTTT. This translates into CAWSGTGLTGNTIYF.

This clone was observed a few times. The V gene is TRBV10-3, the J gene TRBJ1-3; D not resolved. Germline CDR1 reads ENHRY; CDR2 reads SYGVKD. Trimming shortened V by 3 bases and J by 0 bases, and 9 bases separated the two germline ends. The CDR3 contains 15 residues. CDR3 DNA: TGTGCCATCAGTGATGGGCTTAGCTCTGGAAACACCATATATTTT. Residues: CAISDGLSSGNTIYF.

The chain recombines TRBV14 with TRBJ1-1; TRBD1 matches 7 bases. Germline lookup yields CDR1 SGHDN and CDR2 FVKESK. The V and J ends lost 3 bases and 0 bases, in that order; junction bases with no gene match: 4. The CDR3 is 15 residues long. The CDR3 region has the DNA TGTGCCAGCAGCCAGACAGGGAACATGAACACTGAAGCTTTCTTT. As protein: CASSQTGNMNTEAFF.

Here the CDR3 DNA reads TGTGCCGCACAGGGGAGCCCTGAAGCTTTCTTT. It translates to CAAQGSPEAFF. V and J are TRBV30 and TRBJ1-1, with 7 bases that match TRBD1. Per the germline V gene, CDR1 is GTSNPN and CDR2 is SVGIG (reference sequence). The trim removed 8 bases at V and 6 bases at J, leaving 6 bases unmatched. The CDR3 is made up of 11 amino acids. The complete variable domain, with remaining parts taken from reference TRBV30 and TRBJ1-1, reads SQTIHQWPATLVQPVGSPLSLECTVEGTSNPNLYWYRQAAGRGLQLLFYSVGIGQISSEVPQNLSASRPQDRQFILSSKKLLLSDSGFYLCAAQGSPEAFFGQGTRLTVV.

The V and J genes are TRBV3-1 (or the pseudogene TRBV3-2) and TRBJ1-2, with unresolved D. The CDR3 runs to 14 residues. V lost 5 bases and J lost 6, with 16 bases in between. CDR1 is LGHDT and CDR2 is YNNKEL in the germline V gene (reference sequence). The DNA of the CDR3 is TGTGCCAGCAGCTATAATAGTGTGCCGAATGGCTACACCTTC. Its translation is CASSYNSVPNGYTF.

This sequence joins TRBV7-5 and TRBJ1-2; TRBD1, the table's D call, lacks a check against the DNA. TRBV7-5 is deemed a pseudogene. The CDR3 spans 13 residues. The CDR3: CARSPRDIGGYTF. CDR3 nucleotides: TGTGCCAGAAGCCCCCGGGACATCGGTGGCTACACCTTC.

The CDR3 coding sequence is TGTGCCAGCAGTTTATACAGGGGCGGTGGCTACACCTTC. Protein product: CASSLYRGGGYTF. The J gene is TRBJ1-2, the V gene TRBV28, with TRBD1 matching 7 bases. This CDR3 is built from 13 residues. V was pared by 1 base and J by 7 bases, with 3 bases of the junction left unmatched. Germline assignment: CDR1 MDHEN and CDR2 SYDVKM.

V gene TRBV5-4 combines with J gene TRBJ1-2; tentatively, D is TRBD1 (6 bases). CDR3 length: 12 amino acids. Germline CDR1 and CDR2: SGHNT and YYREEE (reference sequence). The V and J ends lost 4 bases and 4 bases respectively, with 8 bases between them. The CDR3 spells CASSQDSYGYTF. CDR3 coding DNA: TGTGCCAGCAGCCAGGACAGCTATGGCTACACCTTC.

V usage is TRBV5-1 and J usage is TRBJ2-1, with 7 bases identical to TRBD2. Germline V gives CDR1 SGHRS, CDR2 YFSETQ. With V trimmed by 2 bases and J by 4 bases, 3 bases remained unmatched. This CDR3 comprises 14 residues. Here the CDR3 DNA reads TGCGCCAGCAGCTTCCTAGCGGTGTACAATGAGCAGTTCTTC. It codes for CASSFLAVYNEQFF.

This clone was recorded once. The CDR3 sequence is CASHTPGGGGEQFF. CDR3 nucleotide sequence: TGTGCCAGTCACACCCCGGGGGGCGGGGGTGAGCAGTTCTTC. The chain links TRBV6-5 to TRBJ2-1, with D maybe TRBD2 (7 bases). This CDR3 region has 14 residues. V lost 9 bases to trimming and J lost 9 bases, with 21 bases between them. CDR1 is MNHEY, CDR2 SVGAGI, per germline.

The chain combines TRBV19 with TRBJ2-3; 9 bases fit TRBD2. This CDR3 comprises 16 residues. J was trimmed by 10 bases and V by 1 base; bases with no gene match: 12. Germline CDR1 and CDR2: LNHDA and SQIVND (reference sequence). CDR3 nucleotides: TGTGCCAGTAGTATAGGGGGAAGCGGGGGGTCCCGAGCGCAGTATTTT. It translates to CASSIGGSGGSRAQYF.

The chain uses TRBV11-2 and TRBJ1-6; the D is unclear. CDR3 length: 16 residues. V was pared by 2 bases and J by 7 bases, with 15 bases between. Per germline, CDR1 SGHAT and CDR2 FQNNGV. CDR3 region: CASSLRPRGDNSPLHF. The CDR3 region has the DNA TGTGCCAGCAGCTTACGCCCCCGGGGAGACAATTCACCCCTCCACTTT.